Shown below are 24 T cell receptor beta chains from a single sample sequenced in a study of T cell changes during pregnancy in multiple sclerosis. Assay: immunoSEQ multiplex PCR; the TCRdb copy retains only in-frame clones and omits some. The table shows 88,000 or so clones, with 92% occurring only once. The source was peripheral blood, collected before pregnancy. The source of these receptors is a female donor with multiple sclerosis, enrolled in a pregnancy study.

The CDR3 bases are TGCAGCGTTGTTCCCGGGCTAGCGCACTACGAGCAGTACTTC. Translation gives CSVVPGLAHYEQYF. This chain links TRBV29-1 with TRBJ2-7; D is perhaps TRBD2 (6 bases). This CDR3 has 14 residues. Trimming removed 4 bases at V and 3 bases at J, with 16 bases between. Germline values: CDR1 SQVTM, CDR2 ANQGSEA.

The chain combines TRBV7-9 with TRBJ2-7; 9 bases agree with TRBD1. The CDR3 is 14 amino acids. In germline, CDR1 is SEHNR, CDR2 FQNEAQ (reference sequence). J lost 4 bases, V lost 2 bases, and 3 bases had no gene match. The CDR3 protein is CASSLTDRGYEQYF. The CDR3 coding sequence is TGTGCCAGCAGCTTAACCGACAGGGGGTACGAGCAGTACTTC.

The V and J genes are TRBV9 and TRBJ2-2; TRBD1 is a possible D gene (6 bases). This CDR3 contains 14 residues. V lost 4 bases and J 3 bases, leaving 10 bases between the germline ends. Germline values: CDR1 SGDLS, CDR2 YYNGEE. The CDR3 DNA is TGTGCCAGCAGCATCACAGGGCACACCGGGGAGCTGTTTTTT. Protein: CASSITGHTGELFF.

This chain uses TRBV6-5 with TRBJ2-1, with 9 nucleotides matching TRBD1. The CDR3 loop spans 12 amino acids. J lost 9 bases, V lost 7 bases, and 4 bases had no gene match. Germline loops: CDR1 MNHEY, CDR2 SVGAGI. The CDR3 DNA follows: TGTGCCAGCAACACAGGGGGCAGTGAGCAGTTCTTC. Amino acid sequence: CASNTGGSEQFF.

This chain's CDR3 is CASSGTSGGHNEQFF. DNA of the CDR3: TGTGCCAGCAGTGGAACTAGCGGGGGCCACAATGAGCAGTTCTTC. The rearrangement links TRBV6-4 to TRBJ2-1; 11 bases line up with TRBD2. The CDR3 consists of 15 residues. Germline lookup yields CDR1 MRHNA and CDR2 SNTAGT. After removal of 4 bases from V and 5 bases from J, the junction contained 4 bases not matched to a gene.

The chain combines TRBV19 with TRBJ1-3; D is undetermined. This CDR3 is 16 amino acids long. The V gene's germline CDR1 is LNHDA and CDR2 SQIVND (reference sequence). Trimming pared 2 bases from V and 0 bases from J, leaving 11 bases between. The CDR3 loop reads CASSIHIAGSGNTIYF. Here the CDR3 DNA reads TGTGCCAGTAGTATACACATCGCGGGCTCTGGAAACACCATATATTTT.

There are a few counts of this clone. The genes are TRBV18 and TRBJ2-7; a weak D match, TRBD1 (6 bases). The germline V gene encodes CDR1 KGHSH and CDR2 LQKENI. The length of the CDR3 is 15 residues. V lost 5 bases and J lost 2, with 16 bases in between. The CDR3 nucleotides are TGTGCCAGCTCAACTGCCCGGACAGCCACCTACGAGCAGTACTTC. Amino acid sequence: CASSTARTATYEQYF.

The rearrangement uses TRBV5-1 and TRBJ1-3; D is unresolved. Looked up from germline, CDR1 is SGHRS and CDR2 is YFSETQ. This CDR3 contains 15 residues. V was pared by 4 bases and J by 0 bases, with 11 bases between. CDR3 bases: TGCGCCAGCAGCCCAAGAGAGAGCTCTGGAAACACCATATATTTT. Protein product: CASSPRESSGNTIYF.

The V and J genes are TRBV19 and TRBJ2-7; 9 bases align to TRBD1. This CDR3 has 15 residues. Germline V gene data show CDR1 as LNHDA and CDR2 as SQIVND (reference sequence). With 1 base clipped from V and 6 bases from J, the junction kept 7 bases outside the gene matches. In nucleotides, the CDR3 is TGTGCCAGTAGTATAGTACAGGGGGCTTTCGGCGAGCAGTACTTC. Protein product: CASSIVQGAFGEQYF.

In its sample, this clone was seen once. The chain employs TRBV1 and TRBJ2-1; the D call of TRBD2 is as the table states it, not checked on the DNA. TRBV1 is termed a pseudogene. This CDR3 spans 12 amino acids. The chain's CDR3 is CTSSQGAGPGFF. Written as DNA, the CDR3 is TGCACCAGCAGCCAAGGCGCGGGGCCCGGGTTCTTC.

CDR3 nucleotides: TGCAGCGTTGCCCTCCTAGCGGGCACAGATACGCAGTATTTT. Its protein product is CSVALLAGTDTQYF. This chain connects TRBV29-1 to TRBJ2-3, with TRBD2 identical over 7 bases. This CDR3 is built from 14 residues. Germline assignment: CDR1 SQVTM and CDR2 ANQGSEA. J gave up 1 base and V 4 bases, and 5 bases lay outside the gene matches.

The rearrangement links TRBV5-5 to TRBJ2-2; 8 bases align to TRBD2. Per the germline V gene, CDR1 is SGHKS and CDR2 is YYEKEE (reference sequence). The junction had 10 bases not matched to a gene; V was cut back by 3 bases and J by 6 bases. This CDR3 has 16 residues. DNA of the CDR3: TGTGCCAGCAGCTCCCCGACTGGACTAGCTCCCGGGGAGCTGTTTTTT. It specifies CASSSPTGLAPGELFF.

This clone showed up just once. The V and J genes are TRBV2 and TRBJ1-2; D ambiguous. There are 13 residues in the CDR3. CDR1 and CDR2 from the germline V gene are SNHLY and FYNNEI. V was pared by 4 bases and J by 4 bases, with 10 bases between. CDR3 sequence (DNA): TGTGCCAGCAGTGGGCGGGCAGTCTATGGCTACACCTTC. Its translation: CASSGRAVYGYTF.

This clone is a singleton in its sample. The J gene is TRBJ2-7, the V gene TRBV15; tentatively, D is TRBD1 (6 bases). CDR1 is LNHNV, CDR2 YYDKDF, per germline (reference sequence). V was cut by 0 bases and J by 4 bases, with 16 bases left in between. The CDR3 spans 16 residues. The CDR3 nucleotides read TGTGCCACCAGCAGAGATGGTGCCAGGGGAGCGTACGAGCAGTACTTC. Translation: CATSRDGARGAYEQYF.

The rearrangement uses TRBV5-8 and TRBJ2-5; D perhaps matches TRBD2 (5 bases). The germline V gene has CDR1 SGHTS and CDR2 YDEGEE. Trimming cost V 0 bases and J 5 bases, with 8 bases left between them. The length of the CDR3 is 13 residues. The CDR3 nucleotides read TGTGCCAGCAGCTTGGCCGGGGTCGAGACCCAGTACTTC. It yields the protein CASSLAGVETQYF. The whole variable domain, filled in from reference TRBV5-8 and TRBJ2-5, reads EAGVTQSPTHLIKTRGQQATLRCSPISGHTSVYWYQQALGLGLQFLLWYDEGEERNRGNFPPRFSGRQFPNYSSELNVNALELEDSALYLCASSLAGVETQYFGPGTRLLVL.

The chain is built from TRBV4-2 and TRBJ1-4; the D gene is possibly TRBD1 (5 bases). Germline CDR1 reads LGHNA; CDR2 reads YNFKEQ. With 0 bases removed from V and 2 bases from J, the gap between germline ends came to 13 bases. The CDR3 runs to 17 residues. CDR3 amino acids: CASSQDTQGGTNEKLFF. For the CDR3, the DNA is TGTGCCAGCAGCCAAGATACGCAGGGAGGTACTAATGAAAAACTGTTTTTT.

The gene calls are TRBV6-5 and TRBJ2-3; possible D gene TRBD1, 6 bases. CDR1 is MNHEY and CDR2 is SVGAGI in the germline V gene. V shed 7 bases and J shed 0 bases, with 11 bases lying between them. CDR3 length: 14 amino acids. The chain's CDR3 is CASKLQGSTDTQYF. In DNA form, the CDR3 reads TGTGCCAGCAAGCTACAGGGAAGCACAGATACGCAGTATTTT.

V usage is TRBV7-9 and J usage is TRBJ1-2; TRBD1 is a possible D gene (5 bases). V was clipped by 3 bases and J by 0 bases, with 11 bases between them. This CDR3 comprises 15 residues. Germline CDR1 is SEHNR and CDR2 is FQNEAQ (reference sequence). Here the CDR3 reads CASSFGGGANYGYTF. The CDR3 DNA follows: TGTGCCAGCAGCTTTGGGGGGGGAGCTAACTATGGCTACACCTTC. Full variable domain (missing parts from reference TRBV7-9 and TRBJ1-2): DTGVSQNPRHKITKRGQNVTFRCDPISEHNRLYWYRQTLGQGPEFLTYFQNEAQLEKSRLLSDRFSAERPKGSFSTLEIQRTEQGDSAMYLCASSFGGGANYGYTFGSGTRLTVV.

The genes are TRBV6-1 and TRBJ2-7; TRBD1 matches 7 bases. CDR1 and CDR2 from the germline V gene are MNHNS and SASEGT. This CDR3 region has 18 residues. J gave up 0 bases and V 4 bases, and 15 bases lay outside the gene matches. CDR3 sequence (DNA): TGTGCCAGCAGTGGGCCCGGACAGGCTTACGCGACCTCCTACGAGCAGTACTTC. Its protein product is CASSGPGQAYATSYEQYF.

V is TRBV10-3 and J is TRBJ2-2; TRBD2 agrees at 12 bases. The junction had 7 bases not matched to a gene; V was cut back by 3 bases and J by 5 bases. The CDR3 is 17 amino acids. Germline V gene sequence: CDR1 ENHRY, CDR2 SYGVKD. The CDR3, as DNA: TGTGCCATCAGTGACTCTAGCGGGAGGGCAGGGACCGGGGAGCTGTTTTTT. Translating gives CAISDSSGRAGTGELFF.

The chain combines TRBV19 with TRBJ1-1, with D unclear. Looked up from germline, CDR1 is LNHDA and CDR2 is SQIVND (reference sequence). The CDR3 covers 11 residues. V gave up 1 base and J gave up 8 bases, with 5 bases separating them. CDR3 sequence (DNA): TGTGCCAGTAGTATAGGGCCAGAAGCTTTCTTT. It is translated as CASSIGPEAFF.

The rearrangement uses TRBV5-8 and TRBJ2-7; D gene uncertain. The CDR3 is 13 residues long. V was trimmed by 2 bases and J by 3 bases, leaving 9 bases between them. Germline V gene sequence: CDR1 SGHTS, CDR2 YDEGEE. As DNA, the CDR3 is TGTGCCAGCAGCTTAGCCTCTCTCTACGAGCAGTACTTC. This gives the protein CASSLASLYEQYF.

The genes are TRBV27 and TRBJ2-7; 10 bases map to TRBD1. There are 15 residues in the CDR3. With V trimmed by 5 bases and J by 4 bases, 8 bases remained unmatched. Germline V gene sequence: CDR1 MNHEY, CDR2 SMNVEV (reference sequence). CDR3 sequence: CASSPSGTGAYEQYF. In nucleotides, the CDR3 is TGTGCCAGCAGTCCCTCCGGGACAGGGGCTTACGAGCAGTACTTC.

The gene calls are TRBV29-1 and TRBJ1-1; weak D call: TRBD1 (6 bases). The CDR3 loop spans 15 amino acids. CDR1 and CDR2 (germline): SQVTM, ANQGSEA. The V and J ends lost 6 bases and 0 bases respectively, with 17 bases between them. The CDR3 bases are TGCAGCGTGCTACAGGGATTGGGGTTGAACACTGAAGCTTTCTTT. Encoded protein: CSVLQGLGLNTEAFF.